This paragraph reports one TCR beta chain. No cognate antigen has been identified for it. Base qualities are missing; no much larger clone stands one base away. This specimen belongs to a study of blood T cells in healthy people across ages (dated by TCRdb to 2014 to 2015). Regarding the study in general: In model experiments, template switching captured roughly one uniquely barcoded TCR beta cDNA molecule for every two T cells. Using deep sequencing normalized with unique cDNA molecular identifiers, the study measured how TCR beta repertoire diversity changes with age. Four age groups were formed from the donors: young (average roughly 15 years), middle-aged (less than 40), aged (about 62) and long-lived (about 75). To avoid experimental bias, donors of different ages were distributed randomly across sequencing lanes. Two additional independent replicas of 1 million unique cDNA reads from the same blood draw were analyzed for two donors (one aged 18 to 30 and one aged 80 or older).

Systemically healthy Caucasian individuals from Russia, 39 in total and aged roughly 6 to 95 years, were included as donors. Around 9.7 milliliters of peripheral blood were collected from each donor into EDTA-treated Vacutainer tubes. Ficoll-Paque density-gradient centrifugation was used to isolate PBMCs, with at least 7 million per sample. Trizol reagent was used to extract total RNA from the PBMCs, yielding at least 5.5 micrograms per sample. For every donor, flow cytometry on a PBMC aliquot measured the percentage of naive CD45RAhigh/CD27high T cells. Libraries were made using 5' RACE. The sequencing machine was an Illumina HiSeq 2500. A second PCR of about 7 to 12 cycles was performed with a sample-barcoded 5' primer and a J-beta primer mix. A unique molecular identifier was introduced onto each TCR beta cDNA molecule by a template-switch 5' adaptor carrying 12 random nucleotides. At least 2.5 million CDR3-containing paired-end reads were obtained from each sample. The Mint cDNA synthesis kit, primed by a TRBC-specific oligonucleotide, was used to synthesize first-strand cDNA from all RNA. Following uracil-DNA glycosylase treatment, a first 18-cycle PCR with universal primers M1SS and BC2_uni_R was performed on all cDNA. From the authors' description of their analysis: For normalization, 1 million high-quality reads, each with a distinct molecular identifier, were randomly selected from each sample. Instead of being binned into consensus sequences, reads that shared molecular identifiers were thrown out. MiTCR, with a Q25 quality threshold and the strictest error-elimination algorithm, was used for CDR3 identification, clonotype clustering and error correction. A nonparametric unseen species model with Euler transformation was used to estimate lower-bound total TCR beta diversity. The raw public data were reprocessed by TCRdb itself: fastp quality trimming at Q25, MiXCR clonotype calling, in-frame beta chains only. Every entry covers one CDR3 protein and lists the most common genes and DNA from its rows. These V and J calls are TCRdb output, not the study's own analysis. Present in this sample are under 2,000,000 distinct CDR3 sequences, around half of which were seen just once. The ten largest clones add up to around 2.1% of the sample.

Broad study findings and their caveats: Since profiling was done on bulk unsorted PBMCs, naive and antigen-experienced compartments could not be conclusively compared. Total diversity estimates from one million sequenced T cells were considered lower bounds and underestimates. Observed TCR beta diversity per million T cells fell roughly linearly with age, and a significant reduction was already apparent by age roughly 41. Because the CMV infection status of the donors was unknown, age-related changes in expanded clonotypes may potentially have been confounded. Compared with the aged group, more naive CD4+ T cells, fewer expanded clones and increased TCR diversity were shown by the long-lived group, suggesting age selection. The percentage of naive T cells measured by flow cytometry correlated strongly with observed TCR beta diversity.

There are 16 amino acids in the CDR3, from cysteine to phenylalanine inclusive. The DNA shown is the 48-base CDR3, in frame from base 1. V was cut back by 4 bases and J by 13 bases, leaving a gap of 26 bases between them. Looking up the germline V gene yields CDR1 LGHNA and CDR2 YSLEER. This chain is built from TRBV4-3 and TRBJ2-4; the D region possibly corresponds to TRBD2 (6 bases align). Material: blood. The receptor was derived from a woman in her thirties or forties in good health. The nucleotides are TGCGCCAGCAGCCCTCAAAGGGGACGGGAGACTTATGAGCAGTACTTC. It encodes CASSPQRGRETYEQYF.